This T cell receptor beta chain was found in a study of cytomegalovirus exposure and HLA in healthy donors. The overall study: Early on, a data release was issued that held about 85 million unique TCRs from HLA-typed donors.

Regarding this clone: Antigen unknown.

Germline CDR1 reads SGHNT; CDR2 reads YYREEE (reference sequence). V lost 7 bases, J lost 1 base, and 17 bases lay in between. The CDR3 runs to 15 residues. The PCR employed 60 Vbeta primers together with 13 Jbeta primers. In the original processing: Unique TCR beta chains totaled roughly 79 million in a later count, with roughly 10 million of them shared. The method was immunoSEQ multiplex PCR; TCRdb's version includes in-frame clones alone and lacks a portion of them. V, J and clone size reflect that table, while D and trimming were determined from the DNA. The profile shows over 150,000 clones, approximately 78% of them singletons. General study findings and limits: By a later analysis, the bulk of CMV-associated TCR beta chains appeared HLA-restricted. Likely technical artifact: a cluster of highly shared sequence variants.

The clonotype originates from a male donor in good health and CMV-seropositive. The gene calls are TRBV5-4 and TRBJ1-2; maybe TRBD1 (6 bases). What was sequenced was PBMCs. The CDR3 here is CASQSFRDNNYGYTF. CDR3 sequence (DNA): TGTGCCAGCCAGAGTTTCCGGGACAATAACTATGGCTACACCTTC.